The clone carrying this TCR beta chain was recorded many times. J lost 5 bases, V lost 4 bases, and 7 bases had no gene match. The CDR3 covers 15 residues. The TCRbeta library was prepared with unique molecular identifiers. From the PCR reads, TCRdb called clonotypes with MiXCR, one entry per CDR3 protein. This sample yields hundreds of thousands of distinct CDR3 sequences, of which about 21% are seen a single time; 14% belongs to the top ten. The sample originates from a study of T-cell reconstitution after alpha-beta-depleted transplantation in children. The sample consisted of PBMCs, mostly from graft donor cells, taken 360 days after TCRalphabeta/CD19-depleted stem cell transplant. The receptor was derived from a boy under three years old who had a stem cell transplant for acute myeloid leukemia, so the T cells may come from the graft donor. The chain is built from TRBV12-3 or TRBV12-4 and TRBJ2-1; 8 nucleotides agree with TRBD1. The CDR3 DNA is TGTGCCAGCAGTTGGGGACAGGCCCTAAACAATGAGCAGTTCTTC. Its protein is CASSWGQALNNEQFF.